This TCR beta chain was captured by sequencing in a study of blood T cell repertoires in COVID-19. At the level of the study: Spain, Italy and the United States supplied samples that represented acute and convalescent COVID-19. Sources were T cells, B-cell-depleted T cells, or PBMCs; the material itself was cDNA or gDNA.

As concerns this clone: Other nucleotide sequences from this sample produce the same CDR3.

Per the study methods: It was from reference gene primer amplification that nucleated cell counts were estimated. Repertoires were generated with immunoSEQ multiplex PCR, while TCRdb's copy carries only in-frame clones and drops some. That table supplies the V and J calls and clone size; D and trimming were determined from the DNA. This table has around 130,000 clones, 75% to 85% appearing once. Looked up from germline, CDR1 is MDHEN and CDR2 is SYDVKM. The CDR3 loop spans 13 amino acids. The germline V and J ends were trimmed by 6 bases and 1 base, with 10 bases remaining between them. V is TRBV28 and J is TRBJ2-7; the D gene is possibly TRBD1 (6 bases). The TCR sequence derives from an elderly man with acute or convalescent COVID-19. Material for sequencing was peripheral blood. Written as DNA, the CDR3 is TGTGCCAGCAGCTCAGGACAGTCCTACGAGCAGTACTTC. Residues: CASSSGQSYEQYF.